These 15 T cell receptor beta chains were all obtained from the same sample, sequenced in a study of T cell responses to AZD1222 COVID-19 vaccine. The data were produced by immunoSEQ multiplex PCR, yet TCRdb's version contains in-frame clones alone and is incomplete. Of approximately 140,000 clones listed, 90% to 95% are singletons. Sequenced material: peripheral blood, taken on day 0 of AZD1222 vaccination. Source of these receptors: an adult in good health.

The chain employs TRBV11-2 and TRBJ2-3; a weak D match, TRBD1 (6 bases). Per germline, CDR1 SGHAT and CDR2 FQNNGV. V gave up 11 bases and J gave up 2 bases, with 14 bases separating them. This CDR3 comprises 13 residues. DNA for the CDR3: TGTGCCGGACAGCGGATTGCCACAGATACGCAGTATTTT. Residues: CAGQRIATDTQYF.

This clone was counted a single time. CDR3 nucleotides: TGTGCCACCAGCAGAGCAGGGGCCGAACGGAAAGGCTACACCTTC. Protein: CATSRAGAERKGYTF. The chain is built from TRBV15 and TRBJ1-2, with a weak D call TRBD1 (6 bases). CDR1 is LNHNV and CDR2 is YYDKDF in the germline V gene (reference sequence). Deletions cut 1 base from V and 8 bases from J, with 17 bases between. The CDR3 is 15 amino acids.

The chain links TRBV7-9 to TRBJ2-1; 12 bases fit TRBD2. The CDR3 consists of 17 residues. Germline lookup yields CDR1 SEHNR and CDR2 FQNEAQ (reference sequence). V shed 1 base, J shed 7 bases, and the junction held 8 bases outside the gene matches. Here the CDR3 DNA reads TGTGCCAGCAGCTTAGTCGCTAGCGGGAGGGCCTGGAATGAGCAGTTCTTC. Translation gives CASSLVASGRAWNEQFF.

This sequence joins TRBV2 and TRBJ1-5; 9 nucleotides align to TRBD1. This CDR3 region has 15 residues. J was trimmed by 7 bases and V by 7 bases; bases with no gene match: 11. Germline CDR1 is SNHLY and CDR2 is FYNNEI. CDR3 residues: CASTKEGQGGQPQHF. The CDR3 DNA is TGTGCCAGCACTAAAGAGGGACAGGGTGGCCAGCCCCAGCATTTT.

J is TRBJ1-2 and V is TRBV7-9, with no clear D. V dropped 3 bases and J dropped 8 bases, with 13 bases sitting between them. The CDR3 length is 13 residues. Looked up from germline, CDR1 is SEHNR and CDR2 is FQNEAQ (reference sequence). The CDR3 spells CASSFSAEEGYTF. Here the CDR3 DNA reads TGTGCCAGCAGCTTTTCGGCCGAGGAAGGCTACACCTTC.

The rearrangement links TRBV7-3 to TRBJ2-1; weak D call: TRBD1 (6 bases). V was shortened by 3 bases and J by 4 bases, with 7 bases between the two germline ends. Germline CDR1 and CDR2: SGHTA and FQGTGA. CDR3 length: 13 residues. For the CDR3, the DNA is TGTGCCAGCAGCTTCGGACAGTACAATGAGCAGTTCTTC. Translation: CASSFGQYNEQFF.

This chain joins TRBV28 and TRBJ1-2; D remains unclear. The CDR3 extends over 14 amino acids. The V gene's germline CDR1 is MDHEN and CDR2 SYDVKM. V lost 2 bases and J lost 0, with 7 bases in between. DNA for the CDR3: TGTGCCAGCAGTTTAGTTCAGGCTAACTATGGCTACACCTTC. This gives the protein CASSLVQANYGYTF.

The sample holds one count of this clone. The CDR3 sequence is CASSIVAGGRYEQYF. CDR3 bases: TGTGCCAGTAGTATTGTGGCAGGTGGTAGATACGAGCAGTACTTC. The V and J genes are TRBV19 and TRBJ2-7; D remains ambiguous. The CDR3 extends over 15 amino acids. Germline lookup yields CDR1 LNHDA and CDR2 SQIVND (reference sequence). V lost 3 bases to trimming and J lost 4 bases, with 16 bases between them.

Only one count was recorded for this clone. A much larger clone differs from this one at a single base, so this may be a read error. The chain has TRBV7-2 and TRBJ2-7; the D call may be TRBD1 or TRBD2 (5 bases each). CDR3 size: 13 residues. Trimming took 4 bases from V and 2 from J, leaving 9 bases between them. Germline assignment: CDR1 SGHTA and CDR2 FQGNSA. In DNA, the CDR3 is TGTGCCAGCAGCTCCCGGGGCCCCTACGAGCAGTACTTC. It encodes CASSSRGPYEQYF.

The J gene is TRBJ1-3, the V gene TRBV7-2; D gene uncertain. V was pared by 0 bases and J by 3 bases, with 12 bases between. The CDR3 contains 16 residues. Germline loops: CDR1 SGHTA, CDR2 FQGNSA. This CDR3 is CASSLAAGEGGNTIYF. CDR3 sequence (DNA): TGTGCCAGCAGCTTAGCTGCCGGGGAAGGTGGAAACACCATATATTTT.

This rearrangement joins TRBV5-1 to TRBJ2-3; TRBD1 matches 9 bases. This CDR3 is built from 15 residues. V was pared by 0 bases and J by 4 bases, with 3 bases of the junction left unmatched. The V gene's germline CDR1 is SGHRS and CDR2 YFSETQ. Here the CDR3 reads CASSLEGTGSDTQYF. The CDR3 nucleotides read TGCGCCAGCAGCTTGGAGGGGACAGGGTCAGATACGCAGTATTTT.

This clone was detected once. The chain is built from TRBV28 and TRBJ2-2, with a weak D call TRBD2 (6 bases). This CDR3 has 15 residues. Trimming pared 2 bases from V and 4 bases from J, leaving 11 bases between. Germline V gene sequence: CDR1 MDHEN, CDR2 SYDVKM. For the CDR3, the DNA is TGTGCCAGCAGTTTAGGACCGCGGGGCACCGGGGAGCTGTTTTTT. The encoded protein is CASSLGPRGTGELFF.

The chain combines TRBV6-2 or TRBV6-3 with TRBJ1-2; D unresolved. With 0 bases removed from V and 7 bases from J, the gap between germline ends came to 6 bases. Germline CDR1 MNHEY, CDR2 SVGEGT. The CDR3 totals 12 residues. The DNA for the CDR3 is TGTGCCAGCAGTTACTCGAACATTGGCTACACCTTC. Translated, it gives CASSYSNIGYTF.

The V gene is TRBV27, the J gene TRBJ1-5; 12 bases line up with TRBD1. This CDR3 is built from 15 residues. Germline V gene sequence: CDR1 MNHEY, CDR2 SMNVEV (reference sequence). J lost 6 bases, V lost 6 bases, and 6 bases had no gene match. The DNA for the CDR3 is TGTGCCAGCAGGCCGGGACAGGGGGCGGTTCAGCCCCAGCATTTT. This encodes CASRPGQGAVQPQHF.

The rearrangement links TRBV7-3 to TRBJ2-1, with TRBD1 matching 9 bases. Germline assignment: CDR1 SGHTA and CDR2 FQGTGA. The CDR3 has 12 residues. Trimming at V came to 3 bases and at J to 10 bases, leaving 1 base not matched to a gene. CDR3 coding DNA: TGTGCCAGCAGCTTCGGACAGGGGGAGCAGTTCTTC. It translates to CASSFGQGEQFF.